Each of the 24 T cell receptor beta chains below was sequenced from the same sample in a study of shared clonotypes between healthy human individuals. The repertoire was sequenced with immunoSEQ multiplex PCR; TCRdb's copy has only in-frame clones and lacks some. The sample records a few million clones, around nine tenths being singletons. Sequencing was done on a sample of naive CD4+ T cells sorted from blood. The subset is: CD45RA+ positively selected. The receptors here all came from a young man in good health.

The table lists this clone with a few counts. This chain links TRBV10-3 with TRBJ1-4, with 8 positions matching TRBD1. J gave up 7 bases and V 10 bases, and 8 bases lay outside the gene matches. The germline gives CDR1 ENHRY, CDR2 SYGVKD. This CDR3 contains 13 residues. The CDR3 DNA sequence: TGTGCCACCACGACAGGGGATGGTGAAAAACTGTTTTTT. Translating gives CATTTGDGEKLFF.

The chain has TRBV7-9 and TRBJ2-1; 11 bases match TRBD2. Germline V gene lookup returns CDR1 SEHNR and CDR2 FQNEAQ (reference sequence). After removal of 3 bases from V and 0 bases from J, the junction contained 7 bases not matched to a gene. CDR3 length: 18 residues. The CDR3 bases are TGTGCCAGCAGCTTCATTAGCGGGAGGGGTAGCTCCTACAATGAGCAGTTCTTC. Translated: CASSFISGRGSSYNEQFF.

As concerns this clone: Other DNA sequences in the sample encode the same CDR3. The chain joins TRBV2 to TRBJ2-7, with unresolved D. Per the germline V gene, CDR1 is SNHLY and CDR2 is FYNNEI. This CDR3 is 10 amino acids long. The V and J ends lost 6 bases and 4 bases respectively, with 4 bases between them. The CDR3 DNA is TGTGCCAGCAGCTTGTACGAGCAGTACTTC. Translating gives CASSLYEQYF.

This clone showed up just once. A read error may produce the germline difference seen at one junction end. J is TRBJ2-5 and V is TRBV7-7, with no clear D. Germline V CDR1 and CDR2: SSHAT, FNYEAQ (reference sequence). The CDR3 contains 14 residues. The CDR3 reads CASSLDGQKETQYF. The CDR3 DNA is TGTGCTAGCAGCTTAGATGGCCAGAAAGAGACCCAGTACTTC.

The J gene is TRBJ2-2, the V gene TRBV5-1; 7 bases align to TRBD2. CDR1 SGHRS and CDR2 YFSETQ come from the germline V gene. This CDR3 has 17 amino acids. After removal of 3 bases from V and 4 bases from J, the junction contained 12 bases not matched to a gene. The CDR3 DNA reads TGCGCCAGCAGCTCGAACGTCCCGGGACTAAGCACCGGGGAGCTGTTTTTT. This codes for CASSSNVPGLSTGELFF.

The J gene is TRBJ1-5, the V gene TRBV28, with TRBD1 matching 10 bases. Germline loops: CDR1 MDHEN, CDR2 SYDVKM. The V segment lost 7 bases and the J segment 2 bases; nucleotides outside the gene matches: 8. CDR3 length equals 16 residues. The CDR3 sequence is CASTTGGAGGNQPQHF. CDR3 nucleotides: TGTGCCAGCACGACAGGGGGCGCGGGGGGCAATCAGCCCCAGCATTTT.

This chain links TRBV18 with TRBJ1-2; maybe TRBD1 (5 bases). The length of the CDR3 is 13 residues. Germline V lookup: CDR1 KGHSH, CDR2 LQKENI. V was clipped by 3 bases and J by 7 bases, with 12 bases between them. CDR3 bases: TGTGCCAGCTCACCTACGGGGCCTCCTGGCTACACCTTC. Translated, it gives CASSPTGPPGYTF.

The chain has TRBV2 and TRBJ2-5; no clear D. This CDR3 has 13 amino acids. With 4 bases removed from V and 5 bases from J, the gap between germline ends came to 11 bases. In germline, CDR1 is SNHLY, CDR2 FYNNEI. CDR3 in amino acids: CASSVLTHETQYF. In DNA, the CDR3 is TGTGCCAGCAGTGTTTTGACCCACGAGACCCAGTACTTC.

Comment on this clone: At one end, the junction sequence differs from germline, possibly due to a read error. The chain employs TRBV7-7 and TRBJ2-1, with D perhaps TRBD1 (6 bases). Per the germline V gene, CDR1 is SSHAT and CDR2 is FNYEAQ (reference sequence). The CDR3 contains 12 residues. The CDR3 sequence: CASSNTGSEQFF. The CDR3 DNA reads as TGTGCTAGCAGTAATACAGGGTCGGAGCAGTTCTTC.

CDR3 in DNA: TGTGCTAGTGGCTACCGGGACTATTTCTACAATGAGCAGTTCTTC. This codes for CASGYRDYFYNEQFF. This chain uses TRBV12-5 with TRBJ2-1; 7 bases align to TRBD2. The V segment lost 6 bases and the J segment 3 bases; nucleotides outside the gene matches: 8. The CDR3 extends over 15 amino acids. Germline V gene sequence: CDR1 LGHNT, CDR2 FRNRAP.

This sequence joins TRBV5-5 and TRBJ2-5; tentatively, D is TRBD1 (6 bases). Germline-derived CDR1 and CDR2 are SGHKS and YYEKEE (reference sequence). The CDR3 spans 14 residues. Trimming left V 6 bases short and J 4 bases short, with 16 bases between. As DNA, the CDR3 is TGTGCCAGCACCAGTGCCCAGGGGCGAGAGACCCAGTACTTC. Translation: CASTSAQGRETQYF.

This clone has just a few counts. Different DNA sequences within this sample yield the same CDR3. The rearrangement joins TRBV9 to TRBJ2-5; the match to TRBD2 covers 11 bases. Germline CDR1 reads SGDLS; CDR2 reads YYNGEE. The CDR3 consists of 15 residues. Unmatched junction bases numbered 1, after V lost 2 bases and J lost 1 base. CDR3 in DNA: TGTGCCAGCAGCGTCCTAGCGGGGGGCCAAGAGACCCAGTACTTC. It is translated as CASSVLAGGQETQYF.

CDR3 DNA sequence: TGTGCCAGCTCACAAGGGACTTCACAAGAGACCCAGTACTTC. Its protein product is CASSQGTSQETQYF. V gene TRBV18 combines with J gene TRBJ2-5, with D perhaps matching TRBD2 (6 bases). The CDR3 runs to 14 residues. Germline CDR1 KGHSH, CDR2 LQKENI. Trimming cost V 4 bases and J 2 bases, with 11 bases left between them.

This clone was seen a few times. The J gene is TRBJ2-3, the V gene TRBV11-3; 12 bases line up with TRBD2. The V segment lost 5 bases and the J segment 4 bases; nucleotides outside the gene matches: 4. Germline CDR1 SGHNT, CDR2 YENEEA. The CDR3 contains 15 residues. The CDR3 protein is CASSPRTSGADTQYF. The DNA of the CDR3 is TGTGCCAGCAGCCCCCGGACTAGCGGGGCAGATACGCAGTATTTT.

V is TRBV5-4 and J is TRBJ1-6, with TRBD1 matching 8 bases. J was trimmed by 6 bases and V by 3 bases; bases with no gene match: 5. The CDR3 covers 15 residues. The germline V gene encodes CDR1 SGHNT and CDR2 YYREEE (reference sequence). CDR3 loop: CASSYTGGGNSPLHF. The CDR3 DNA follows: TGTGCCAGCAGCTATACAGGGGGTGGTAATTCACCCCTCCACTTT.

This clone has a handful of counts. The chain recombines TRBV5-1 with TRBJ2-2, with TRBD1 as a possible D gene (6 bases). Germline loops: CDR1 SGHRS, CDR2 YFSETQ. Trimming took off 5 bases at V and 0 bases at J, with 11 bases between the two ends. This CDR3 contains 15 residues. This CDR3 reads CASRLDSANTGELFF. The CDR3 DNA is TGCGCCAGCAGACTGGACAGCGCGAACACCGGGGAGCTGTTTTTT.

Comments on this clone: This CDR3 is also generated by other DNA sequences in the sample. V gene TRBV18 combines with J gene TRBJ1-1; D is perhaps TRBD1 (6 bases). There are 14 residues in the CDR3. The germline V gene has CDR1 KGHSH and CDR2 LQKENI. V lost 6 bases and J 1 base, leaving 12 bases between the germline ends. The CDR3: CASSPGAENTEAFF. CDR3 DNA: TGTGCCAGCTCGCCGGGGGCGGAGAACACTGAAGCTTTCTTT.

CDR3 in amino acids: CASSGGRRNTEAFF. In nucleotides, the CDR3 is TGTGCCAGCAGCGGGGGACGCCGGAACACTGAAGCTTTCTTT. This chain uses TRBV5-4 with TRBJ1-1, with TRBD1 as a possible D gene (5 bases). The CDR3 has 14 amino acids. V was cut by 4 bases and J by 1 base, with 11 bases left in between. Germline V gene sequence: CDR1 SGHNT, CDR2 YYREEE (reference sequence).

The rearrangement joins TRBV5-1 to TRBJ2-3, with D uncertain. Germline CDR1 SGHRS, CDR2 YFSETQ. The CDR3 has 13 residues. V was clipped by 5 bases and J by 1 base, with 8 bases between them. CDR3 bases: TGCGCCAGCAGGAAGAGTGGCACAGATACGCAGTATTTT. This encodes CASRKSGTDTQYF.

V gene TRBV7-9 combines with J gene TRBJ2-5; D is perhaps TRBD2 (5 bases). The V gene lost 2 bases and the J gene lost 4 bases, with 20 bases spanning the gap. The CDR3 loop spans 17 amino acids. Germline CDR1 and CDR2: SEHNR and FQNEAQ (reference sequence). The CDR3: CASSLSREASRTETQYF. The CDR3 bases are TGTGCCAGCAGCTTAAGTAGAGAGGCTAGCCGTACAGAGACCCAGTACTTC.

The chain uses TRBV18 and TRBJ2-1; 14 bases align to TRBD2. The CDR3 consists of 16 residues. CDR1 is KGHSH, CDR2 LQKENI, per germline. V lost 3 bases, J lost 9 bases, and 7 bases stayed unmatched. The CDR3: CASSPPGLAGAGEQFF. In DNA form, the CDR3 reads TGTGCCAGCTCACCTCCGGGACTAGCGGGAGCGGGTGAGCAGTTCTTC. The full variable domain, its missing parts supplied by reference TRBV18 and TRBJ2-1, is NAGVMQNPRHLVRRRGQEARLRCSPMKGHSHVYWYRQLPEEGLKFMVYLQKENIIDESGMPKERFSAEFPKEGPSILRIQQVVRGDSAAYFCASSPPGLAGAGEQFFGPGTRLTVL.

In DNA form, the CDR3 reads TGTGCCAGCAGCACCGGGACAGGGGGCGAGCAGTACTTC. The encoded protein is CASSTGTGGEQYF. V and J are TRBV5-6 and TRBJ2-7; TRBD1 aligns across 11 bases. The germline V gene encodes CDR1 SGHDT and CDR2 YYEEEE. The CDR3 sequence is 13 residues long. V lost 4 bases and J lost 6; bases outside the gene matches: 3.

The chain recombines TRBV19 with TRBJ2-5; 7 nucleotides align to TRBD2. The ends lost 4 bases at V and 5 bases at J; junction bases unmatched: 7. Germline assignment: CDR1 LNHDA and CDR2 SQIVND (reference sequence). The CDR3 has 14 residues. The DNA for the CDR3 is TGTGCCAGTAGTAGCGGACTAGTGGGGGAGACCCAGTACTTC. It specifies CASSSGLVGETQYF.

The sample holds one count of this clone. The CDR3 DNA reads TGTGCCAGCAGCCTCCCTCCGTTGGGTGAGCAGTTCTTC. Translated: CASSLPPLGEQFF. This chain links TRBV7-9 with TRBJ2-1; no firm D call. Germline CDR1 is SEHNR and CDR2 is FQNEAQ (reference sequence). V was clipped by 5 bases and J by 9 bases, with 14 bases between them. This CDR3 spans 13 amino acids.